This T cell receptor beta chain was identified during a study of cytotoxic CD8 clonotypes in ibrutinib-treated CLL. Study-wide context: Once patients had received a median around 12 months of treatment, range 6 to 36, response samples were obtained.

V lost 1 base to trimming and J lost 6 bases; unmatched junction nucleotides: 10. The germline V gene has CDR1 LNHDA and CDR2 SQIVND (reference sequence). The CDR3 is 16 residues long. This clone has only a few counts. The assay was immunoSEQ multiplex PCR, and TCRdb's table has in-frame clones only and misses some. The data show hundreds of thousands of clones, about four fifths seen once. The sequence was collected from a human donor with chronic lymphocytic leukemia. The chain carries TRBV19 and TRBJ2-3; 7 bases align to TRBD2. The source material was PBMCs, sampled after 12 months of ibrutinib treatment. CDR3 region: CASSIGRGLPVDTQYF. As DNA, the CDR3 is TGTGCCAGTAGTATAGGAAGGGGACTACCAGTCGATACGCAGTATTTT.